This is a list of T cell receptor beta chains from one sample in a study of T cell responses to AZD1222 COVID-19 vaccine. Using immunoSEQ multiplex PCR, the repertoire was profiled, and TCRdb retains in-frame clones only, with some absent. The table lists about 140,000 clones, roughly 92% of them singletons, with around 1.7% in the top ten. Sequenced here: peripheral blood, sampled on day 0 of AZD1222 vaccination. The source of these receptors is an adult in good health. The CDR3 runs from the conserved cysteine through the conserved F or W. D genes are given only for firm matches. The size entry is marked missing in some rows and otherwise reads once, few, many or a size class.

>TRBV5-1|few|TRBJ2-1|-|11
CASSLLNEQFF
TGCGCCAGCAGCTTATTAAATGAGCAGTTCTTC
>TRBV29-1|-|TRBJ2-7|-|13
CSVEVEKPYEQYF
TGCAGCGTTGAAGTGGAAAAGCCCTACGAGCAGTACTTC
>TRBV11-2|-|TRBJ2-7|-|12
CASSPQGNEQYF
TGTGCCAGCAGTCCACAGGGAAACGAGCAGTACTTC
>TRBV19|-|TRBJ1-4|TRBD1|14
CASSVTGGSEKLFF
TGTGCCAGTAGCGTGACAGGGGGAAGTGAAAAACTGTTTTTT
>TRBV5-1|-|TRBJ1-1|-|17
CASSLAGRQLLNTEAFF
TGCGCCAGCAGCTTGGCCGGTCGACAGCTCCTGAACACTGAAGCTTTCTTT
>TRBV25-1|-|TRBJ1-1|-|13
CASSEGGRAEAFF
TGTGCCAGCAGTGAAGGAGGCAGGGCTGAAGCTTTCTTT
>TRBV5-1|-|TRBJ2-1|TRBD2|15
CASSFAGVAGYEQFF
TGCGCCAGCAGTTTTGCAGGGGTAGCGGGATATGAGCAGTTCTTC
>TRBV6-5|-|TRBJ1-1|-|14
CASSYNQGNTEAFF
TGTGCCAGCAGTTACAATCAGGGGAACACTGAAGCTTTCTTT
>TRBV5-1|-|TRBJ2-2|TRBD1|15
CASSRGQPNTGELFF
TGCGCCAGCAGCAGGGGACAGCCGAACACCGGGGAGCTGTTTTTT
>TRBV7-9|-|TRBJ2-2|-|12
CASSIGSGELFF
TGTGCCAGCAGCATCGGGTCCGGGGAGCTGTTTTTT
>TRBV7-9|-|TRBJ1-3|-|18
CASSLARVGSILRDTIYF
TGTGCCAGCAGCTTAGCGAGGGTTGGGAGTATCCTTCGGGACACCATATATTTT
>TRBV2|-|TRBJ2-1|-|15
CAREISGSSYNEQFF
TGTGCCAGAGAAATTAGCGGTAGCTCCTACAATGAGCAGTTCTTC
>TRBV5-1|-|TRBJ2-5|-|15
CASSLWAAFQETQYF
TGCGCCAGCAGCTTGTGGGCAGCTTTCCAAGAGACCCAGTACTTC
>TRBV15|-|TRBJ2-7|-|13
CATSRDGTYEQYF
TGTGCCACCAGCAGAGACGGAACCTACGAGCAGTACTTC
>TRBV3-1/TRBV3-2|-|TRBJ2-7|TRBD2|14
CASSPGLAGYEQYF
TGTGCCAGCAGCCCTGGACTAGCGGGCTACGAGCAGTACTTC
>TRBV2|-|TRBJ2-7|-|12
CASTESSYEQYF
TGTGCCAGCACTGAGAGCTCCTACGAGCAGTACTTC
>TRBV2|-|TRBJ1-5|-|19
CASSETDTENKYSNQPQHF
TGTGCCAGCAGTGAAACTGACACAGAGAACAAATATAGCAATCAGCCCCAGCATTTT
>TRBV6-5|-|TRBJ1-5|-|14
CASRWGTTNQPQHF
TGTGCCAGTAGATGGGGGACAACGAATCAGCCCCAGCATTTT
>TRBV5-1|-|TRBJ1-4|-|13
CASSLGPGEKLFF
TGCGCCAGCAGCTTGGGGCCTGGGGAAAAACTGTTTTTT
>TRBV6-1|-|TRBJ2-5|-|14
CASSDYREGETQYF
TGTGCCAGCAGTGATTACAGGGAAGGAGAGACCCAGTACTTC
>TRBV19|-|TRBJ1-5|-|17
CASSIGSGSFLGQPQHF
TGTGCCAGTAGTATCGGGTCGGGCAGTTTCCTTGGACAGCCCCAGCATTTT
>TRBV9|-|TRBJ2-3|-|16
CASSVGLGTLTDTQYF
TGTGCCAGCAGCGTGGGGCTAGGAACCCTCACAGATACGCAGTATTTT
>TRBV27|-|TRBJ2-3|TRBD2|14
CASSSRTSGSTQYF
TGTGCCAGCAGTTCCCGGACTAGCGGGAGTACGCAGTATTTT
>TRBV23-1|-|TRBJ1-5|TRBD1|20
CASSQSASGQLVYSNQPQHF
TGCGCCAGCAGTCAATCAGCTTCGGGACAGCTAGTTTATAGCAATCAGCCCCAGCATTTT
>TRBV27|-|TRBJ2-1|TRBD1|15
CASTSGTGGYNEQFF
TGTGCCAGCACCTCAGGGACAGGGGGCTACAATGAGCAGTTCTTC
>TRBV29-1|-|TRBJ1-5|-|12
CSVASRGQPQHF
TGCAGCGTCGCCTCACGGGGTCAGCCCCAGCATTTT
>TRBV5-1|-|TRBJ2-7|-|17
CASSLLNRDKEHYEQYF
TGCGCCAGCAGCCTCCTTAACCGGGACAAGGAACACTACGAGCAGTACTTC
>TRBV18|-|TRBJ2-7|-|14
CASSPPGRNYEQYF
TGTGCCAGCTCACCCCCGGGACGCAACTACGAGCAGTACTTC
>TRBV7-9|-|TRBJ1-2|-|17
CASSRRVPGGEDYGYTF
TGTGCCAGCAGCCGTCGCGTCCCCGGGGGGGAGGACTATGGCTACACCTTC
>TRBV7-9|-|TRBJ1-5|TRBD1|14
CASSLDRDNQPQHF
TGTGCCAGCAGCTTGGACAGGGACAATCAGCCCCAGCATTTT
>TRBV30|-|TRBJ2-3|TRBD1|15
CAWTPGTGSTDTQYF
TGTGCCTGGACTCCCGGGACAGGGAGCACAGATACGCAGTATTTT
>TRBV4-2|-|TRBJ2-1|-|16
CASSLFSGDSYNEQFF
TGTGCCAGCAGCCTCTTTTCGGGTGACTCCTACAATGAGCAGTTCTTC
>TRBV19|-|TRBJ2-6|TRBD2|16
CACSIQAGLGANVLTF
TGTGCCTGTAGTATTCAAGCGGGACTGGGGGCCAACGTCCTGACTTTC
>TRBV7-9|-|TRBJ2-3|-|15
CASSLGMDGTDTQYF
TGTGCCAGCAGCTTAGGTATGGATGGGACAGATACGCAGTATTTT
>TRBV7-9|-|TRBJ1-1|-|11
CASSYGTEAFF
TGTGCCAGCAGTTATGGCACTGAAGCTTTCTTT
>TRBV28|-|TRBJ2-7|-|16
CASSYLGRVSTGEQYF
TGTGCCAGCAGTTACCTCGGGCGGGTTTCTACGGGAGAGCAGTACTTC
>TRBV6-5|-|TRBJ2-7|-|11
CASSYLYEQYF
TGTGCCAGCAGTTACTTGTACGAGCAGTACTTC
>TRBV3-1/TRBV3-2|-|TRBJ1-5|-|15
CASSQVSGSNQPQHF
TGTGCCAGCAGCCAAGTTTCGGGGAGTAATCAGCCCCAGCATTTT
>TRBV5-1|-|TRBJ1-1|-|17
CASSSGLTGPVDTEAFF
TGCGCCAGCAGCTCCGGATTAACAGGGCCGGTCGACACTGAAGCTTTCTTT
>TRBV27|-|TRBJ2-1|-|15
CASSLIRSPDNEQFF
TGTGCCAGCAGTTTAATTAGAAGTCCCGACAATGAGCAGTTCTTC
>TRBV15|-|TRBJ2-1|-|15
CATSRDREGGYEQFF
TGTGCCACCAGCAGAGATCGGGAAGGGGGGTATGAGCAGTTCTTC
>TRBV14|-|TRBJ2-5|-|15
CASSQDLGAGETQYF
TGTGCCAGCAGCCAAGACCTGGGGGCAGGAGAGACCCAGTACTTC
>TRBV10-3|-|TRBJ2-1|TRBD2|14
CAISETSGNNEQFF
TGTGCCATCAGTGAGACTAGCGGGAATAATGAGCAGTTCTTC
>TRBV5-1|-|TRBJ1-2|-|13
CASSLELGRTPDF
TGCGCCAGCAGCTTGGAATTGGGGCGGACTCCGGATTTC
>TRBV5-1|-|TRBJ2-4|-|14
CASSLRGPENIQYF
TGCGCCAGCAGCCTCCGGGGGCCCGAAAACATTCAGTACTTC
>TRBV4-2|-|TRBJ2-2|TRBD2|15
CASSSSGTNTGELFF
TGTGCCAGCAGCTCTAGCGGAACGAACACCGGGGAGCTGTTTTTT